The clone carrying this T cell receptor beta chain was observed many times. The data are from a study of blood T cell repertoires in COVID-19. Method: immunoSEQ multiplex PCR; TCRdb's copy keeps in-frame clones and lacks some. The profile covers some 120,000 clones, with roughly 84% appearing a single time and 1.3% to 1.5% taken by the ten largest. This sequence was found in a man in his forties with acute or convalescent COVID-19. The sequencing sample was made of peripheral blood.

CDR3 sequence: CASSQVPGTGRLAGRSYEQYF. The CDR3, as DNA: TGCGCCAGCAGCCAGGTCCCAGGGACAGGGAGACTAGCGGGGAGGTCGTACGAGCAGTACTTC. The chain recombines TRBV4-1 with TRBJ2-7; 11 nucleotides align to TRBD2. CDR1 is MGHRA and CDR2 is YSYEKL in the germline V gene. CDR3 size: 21 residues. The junction had 23 bases not matched to a gene; V was cut back by 3 bases and J by 4 bases.